This T cell receptor (beta chain) was profiled in a study of cytomegalovirus exposure and HLA in healthy donors. Study-level information: Around 83% of 300 to 450 genotyped donors fell in the Caucasian-associated ancestry cluster.

The germline V gene has CDR1 SGHVS and CDR2 FNYEAQ. Trimming at V came to 4 bases and at J to 7 bases, leaving 0 bases not matched to a gene. CDR3 size: 12 residues. Primers for the PCR totalled 60 Vbeta and 13 Jbeta. Some clones are missing from TCRdb's copy, which holds only in-frame ones; the method was immunoSEQ multiplex PCR. The repertoire consists of about 83,000 clones, with 80% to 90% occurring once and the leading ten covering 1.5% to 2%. The receptor comes from a woman aged 25 to 45 in good health and CMV-seronegative. The chain has TRBV7-6 and TRBJ2-1, with 8 bases identical to TRBD2. Source material: PBMCs. The CDR3 sequence: CASSSGGNEQFF. The CDR3 coding sequence is TGTGCCAGCAGCTCGGGGGGGAATGAGCAGTTCTTC.